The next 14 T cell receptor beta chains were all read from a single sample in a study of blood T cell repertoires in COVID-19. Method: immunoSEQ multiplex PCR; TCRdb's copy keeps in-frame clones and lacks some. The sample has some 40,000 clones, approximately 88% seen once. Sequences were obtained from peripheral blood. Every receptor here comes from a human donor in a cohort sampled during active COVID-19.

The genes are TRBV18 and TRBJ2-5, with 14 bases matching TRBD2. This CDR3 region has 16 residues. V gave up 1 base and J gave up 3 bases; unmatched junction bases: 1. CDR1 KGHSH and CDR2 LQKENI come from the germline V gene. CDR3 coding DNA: TGTGCCAGCTCACCACAGGGACTAGCGGGGGAAGAGACCCAGTACTTC. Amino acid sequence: CASSPQGLAGEETQYF.

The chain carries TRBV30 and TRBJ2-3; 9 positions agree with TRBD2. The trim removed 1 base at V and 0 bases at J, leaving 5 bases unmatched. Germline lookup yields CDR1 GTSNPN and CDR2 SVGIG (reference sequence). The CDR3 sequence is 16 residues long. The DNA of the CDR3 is TGTGCCTGGAGTGCAGATCTAGCGGGGAGCACAGATACGCAGTATTTT. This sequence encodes CAWSADLAGSTDTQYF. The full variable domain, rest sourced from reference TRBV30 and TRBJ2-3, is SQTIHQWPATLVQPVGSPLSLECTVEGTSNPNLYWYRQAAGRGLQLLFYSVGIGQISSEVPQNLSASRPQDRQFILSSKKLLLSDSGFYLCAWSADLAGSTDTQYFGPGTRLTVL.

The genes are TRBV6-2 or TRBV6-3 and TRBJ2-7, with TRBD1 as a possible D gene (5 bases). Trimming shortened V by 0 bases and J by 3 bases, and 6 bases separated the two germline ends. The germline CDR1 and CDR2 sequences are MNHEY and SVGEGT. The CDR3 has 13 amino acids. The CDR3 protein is CASSYSTVYEQYF. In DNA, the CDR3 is TGTGCCAGCAGTTACTCGACAGTCTACGAGCAGTACTTC.

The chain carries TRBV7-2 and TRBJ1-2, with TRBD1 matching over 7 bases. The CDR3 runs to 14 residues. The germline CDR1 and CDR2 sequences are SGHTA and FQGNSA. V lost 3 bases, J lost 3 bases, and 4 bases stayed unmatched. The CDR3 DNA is TGTGCCAGCAGCTTCGGGACAGACGACTATGGCTACACCTTC. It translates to CASSFGTDDYGYTF.

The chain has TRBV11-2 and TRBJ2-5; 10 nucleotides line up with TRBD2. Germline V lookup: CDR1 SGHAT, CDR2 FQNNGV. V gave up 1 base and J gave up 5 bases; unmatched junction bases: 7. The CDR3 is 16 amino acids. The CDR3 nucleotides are TGTGCCAGCAGCTTAGCTGGTAGCGGGGGGCCGGAGACCCAGTACTTC. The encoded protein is CASSLAGSGGPETQYF.

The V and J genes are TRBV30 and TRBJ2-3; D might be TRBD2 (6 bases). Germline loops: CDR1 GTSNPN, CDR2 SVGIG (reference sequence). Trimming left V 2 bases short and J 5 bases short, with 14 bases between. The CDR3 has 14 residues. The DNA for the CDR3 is TGTGCCTGGAGTCCCAAGACTAGGCGAGATACGCAGTATTTT. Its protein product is CAWSPKTRRDTQYF.

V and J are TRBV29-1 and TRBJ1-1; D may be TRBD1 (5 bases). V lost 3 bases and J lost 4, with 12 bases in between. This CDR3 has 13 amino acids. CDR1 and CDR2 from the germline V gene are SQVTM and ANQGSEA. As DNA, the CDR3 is TGCAGCGTTGAGGGGGGGTCGGGCACTGAAGCTTTCTTT. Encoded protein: CSVEGGSGTEAFF.

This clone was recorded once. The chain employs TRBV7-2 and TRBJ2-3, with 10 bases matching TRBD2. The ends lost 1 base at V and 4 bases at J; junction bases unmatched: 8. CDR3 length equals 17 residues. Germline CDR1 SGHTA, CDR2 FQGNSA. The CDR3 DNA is TGTGCCAGCAGCTTAGAACTACTAGCGGGGAGGGCAGATACGCAGTATTTT. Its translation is CASSLELLAGRADTQYF.

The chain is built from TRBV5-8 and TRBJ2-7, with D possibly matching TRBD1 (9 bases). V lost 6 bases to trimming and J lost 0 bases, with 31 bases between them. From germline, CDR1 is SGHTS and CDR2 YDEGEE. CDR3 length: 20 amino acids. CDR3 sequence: CASNPGGDRVVFTTSYEQYF. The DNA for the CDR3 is TGTGCCAGCAACCCGGGGGGGGACAGGGTCGTCTTTACTACCTCCTACGAGCAGTACTTC.

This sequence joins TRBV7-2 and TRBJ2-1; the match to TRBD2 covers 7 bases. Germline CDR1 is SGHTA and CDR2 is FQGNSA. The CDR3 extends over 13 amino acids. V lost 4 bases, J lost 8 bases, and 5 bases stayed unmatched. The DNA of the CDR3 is TGTGCCAGCAGCTCCCGACTAGCCTATGAGCAGTTCTTC. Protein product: CASSSRLAYEQFF. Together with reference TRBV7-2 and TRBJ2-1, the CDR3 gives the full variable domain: GAGVSQSPSNKVTEKGKDVELRCDPISGHTALYWYRQSLGQGLEFLIYFQGNSAPDKSGLPSDRFSAERTGGSVSTLTIQRTQQEDSAVYLCASSSRLAYEQFFGPGTRLTVL.

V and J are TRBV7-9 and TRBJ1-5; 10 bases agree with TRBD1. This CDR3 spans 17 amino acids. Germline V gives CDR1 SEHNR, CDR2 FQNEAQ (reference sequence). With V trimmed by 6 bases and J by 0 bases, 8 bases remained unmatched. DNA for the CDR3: TGTGCCAGCAGAGTGGACAGGGGGAATTATAGCAATCAGCCCCAGCATTTT. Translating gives CASRVDRGNYSNQPQHF.

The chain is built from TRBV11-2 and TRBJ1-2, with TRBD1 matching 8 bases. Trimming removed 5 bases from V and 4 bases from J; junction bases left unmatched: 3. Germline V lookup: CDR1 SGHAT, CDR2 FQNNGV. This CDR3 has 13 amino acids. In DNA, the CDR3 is TGTGCCAGCAGCCCGGACAGGGCCTATGGCTACACCTTC. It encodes CASSPDRAYGYTF.

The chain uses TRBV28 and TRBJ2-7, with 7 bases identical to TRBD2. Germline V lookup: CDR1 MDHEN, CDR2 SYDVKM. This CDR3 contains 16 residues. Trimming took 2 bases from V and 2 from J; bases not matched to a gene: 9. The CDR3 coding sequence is TGTGCCAGCAGTTTACCCGGACTAGACCGAACCTACGAGCAGTACTTC. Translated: CASSLPGLDRTYEQYF. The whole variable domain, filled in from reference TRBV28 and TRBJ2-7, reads DVKVTQSSRYLVKRTGEKVFLECVQDMDHENMFWYRQDPGLGLRLIYFSYDVKMKEKGDIPEGYSVSREKKERFSLILESASTNQTSMYLCASSLPGLDRTYEQYFGPGTRLTVT.

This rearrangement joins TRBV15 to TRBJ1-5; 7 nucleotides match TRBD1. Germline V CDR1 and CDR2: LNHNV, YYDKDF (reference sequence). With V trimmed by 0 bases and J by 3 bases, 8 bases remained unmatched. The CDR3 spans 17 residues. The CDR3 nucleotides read TGTGCCACCAGCAGAGATCAAGGGGGCGCCTCCAATCAGCCCCAGCATTTT. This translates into CATSRDQGGASNQPQHF.